The following is a T cell receptor beta chain sequence with its context. CDR3 length: 15 residues. V shed 3 bases, J shed 4 bases, and the junction held 4 bases outside the gene matches. In germline, CDR1 is MNHNS, CDR2 SASEGT. The data originate from a study of T cell changes during pregnancy in multiple sclerosis. The repertoire was sequenced with immunoSEQ multiplex PCR; TCRdb's copy has only in-frame clones and lacks some. Seen here are about 60,000 clones, 80% to 95% observed once, and the top ten hold approximately 0.85%. The clonotype comes from a female donor with multiple sclerosis, enrolled in a pregnancy study. Source: peripheral blood, taken in the first trimester of pregnancy. V gene TRBV6-1 combines with J gene TRBJ1-5, with 9 bases matching TRBD1. The CDR3 spells CASSEGQGWNQPQHF. The CDR3 DNA reads TGTGCCAGCAGTGAGGGACAGGGCTGGAATCAGCCCCAGCATTTT.